Presented here are 31 T cell receptor beta chains from one specimen sequenced in a study of shared clonotypes between healthy human individuals. Using immunoSEQ multiplex PCR, the repertoire was profiled, and TCRdb retains in-frame clones only, with some absent. The sample carries about 2 million clones, 85% to 95% recorded once. Sequencing was carried out using naive CD4+ T cells sorted from blood. Noted subset: CD45RA+ positively selected. These receptors were obtained from a man between 18 and 29 years old in good health.

The chain is built from TRBV19 and TRBJ2-3; D might be TRBD1 (6 bases). This CDR3 is 16 amino acids long. Germline CDR1 LNHDA, CDR2 SQIVND (reference sequence). V was clipped by 0 bases and J by 5 bases, with 15 bases between them. The chain's CDR3 is CASSIDLQGVEDTQYF. CDR3 nucleotides: TGTGCCAGTAGTATAGATCTACAGGGAGTAGAAGATACGCAGTATTTT. The full variable domain, in which reference TRBV19 and TRBJ2-3 provide the parts outside the CDR3, is DGGITQSPKYLFRKEGQNVTLSCEQNLNHDAMYWYRQDPGQGLRLIYYSQIVNDFQKGDIAEGYSVSREKKESFPLTVTSAQKNPTAFYLCASSIDLQGVEDTQYFGPGTRLTVL.

Only one count was recorded for this clone. This chain joins TRBV5-1 and TRBJ1-6; D is unclear. CDR1 is SGHRS and CDR2 is YFSETQ in the germline V gene. The V end lost 0 bases, the J end lost 7 bases, and 14 bases lay between the germline ends. The CDR3 length is 16 residues. The chain's CDR3 is CASSLAGSTINSPLHF. The CDR3 DNA reads as TGCGCCAGCAGCTTGGCCGGGTCTACTATCAATTCACCCCTCCACTTT.

This rearrangement joins TRBV15 to TRBJ1-5, with 8 nucleotides matching TRBD1. Germline-derived CDR1 and CDR2 are LNHNV and YYDKDF (reference sequence). Trimming took 0 bases from V and 7 from J; bases not matched to a gene: 8. CDR3 length: 16 amino acids. The CDR3 coding sequence is TGTGCCACCAGCAGAGATCAGACAGGGGCGAACCAGCCCCAGCATTTT. This sequence encodes CATSRDQTGANQPQHF.

The chain couples TRBV5-4 to TRBJ2-3, with D hard to call. Trimming removed 2 bases from V and 4 bases from J, with 8 bases in between. The CDR3 is 13 residues long. Germline CDR1 SGHNT, CDR2 YYREEE (reference sequence). In DNA form, the CDR3 reads TGTGCCAGCAGCTTACCGACTGCAGATACGCAGTATTTT. Amino acids: CASSLPTADTQYF.

The J gene is TRBJ2-3, the V gene TRBV30; no definite D call. Germline V gives CDR1 GTSNPN, CDR2 SVGIG (reference sequence). Trimming shortened V by 5 bases and J by 6 bases, and 9 bases separated the two germline ends. This CDR3 comprises 11 residues. The CDR3 DNA is TGTGCCTGGGAAGTGGCGGATACGCAGTATTTT. The encoded protein is CAWEVADTQYF.

On this clone itself: Other DNA sequences within the sample encode an identical CDR3. The V gene is TRBV5-1, the J gene TRBJ1-3, with D hard to call. Deletions cut 4 bases from V and 0 bases from J, with 11 bases between. Germline lookup yields CDR1 SGHRS and CDR2 YFSETQ. The CDR3 contains 15 residues. CDR3 in amino acids: CASSLSGASGNTIYF. As DNA, the CDR3 is TGCGCCAGCAGCCTATCCGGAGCCTCTGGAAACACCATATATTTT.

This sequence joins TRBV5-1 and TRBJ2-7, with D possibly matching TRBD2 (7 bases). This CDR3 is built from 15 residues. The germline V and J ends were trimmed by 4 bases and 3 bases, with 17 bases remaining between them. Germline V lookup: CDR1 SGHRS, CDR2 YFSETQ. CDR3 protein: CASSPAGATHYEQYF. CDR3 bases: TGCGCCAGCAGCCCCGCGGGGGCCACCCACTACGAGCAGTACTTC.

This rearrangement joins TRBV30 to TRBJ1-6; D call uncertain. Germline lookup yields CDR1 GTSNPN and CDR2 SVGIG (reference sequence). The CDR3 has 14 amino acids. V lost 3 bases and J 7 bases, leaving 13 bases between the germline ends. Here the CDR3 DNA reads TGTGCCTGGAGGATAGAGGGCATCAATTCACCCCTCCACTTT. This translates into CAWRIEGINSPLHF.

The V call is TRBV5-6, the J call TRBJ2-1, with TRBD2 matching over 14 bases. CDR1 is SGHDT, CDR2 YYEEEE, per germline. The CDR3 totals 17 residues. After removal of 4 bases from V and 5 bases from J, the junction contained 8 bases not matched to a gene. Here the CDR3 DNA reads TGTGCCAGCAGCGGTAGAGGACTAGCGGGAGGTGACAATGAGCAGTTCTTC. It codes for CASSGRGLAGGDNEQFF. The whole variable domain, remainder taken from reference TRBV5-6 and TRBJ2-1, is DAGVTQSPTHLIKTRGQQVTLRCSPKSGHDTVSWYQQALGQGPQFIFQYYEEEERQRGNFPDRFSGHQFPNYSSELNVNALLLGDSALYLCASSGRGLAGGDNEQFFGPGTRLTVL.

The V and J genes are TRBV30 and TRBJ2-3; a weak D match, TRBD1 (7 bases). The CDR3 extends over 14 amino acids. V shed 3 bases and J shed 1 base, with 11 bases lying between them. CDR1 and CDR2 (germline): GTSNPN, SVGIG (reference sequence). CDR3 loop: CAWRFRGGTDTQYF. In DNA form, the CDR3 reads TGTGCCTGGAGATTCAGGGGGGGCACAGATACGCAGTATTTT.

The chain uses TRBV5-1 and TRBJ1-1, with D possibly matching TRBD1 (5 bases). The CDR3 extends over 18 amino acids. V dropped 4 bases and J dropped 3 bases, with 25 bases sitting between them. In germline, CDR1 is SGHRS, CDR2 YFSETQ. The CDR3 DNA reads TGCGCCAGCAGCCGACTTAAATACCTAGAAGGGGCGTACACTGAAGCTTTCTTT. It is translated as CASSRLKYLEGAYTEAFF. Supplemented by reference TRBV5-1 and TRBJ1-1, the full variable domain reads KAGVTQTPRYLIKTRGQQVTLSCSPISGHRSVSWYQQTPGQGLQFLFEYFSETQRNKGNFPGRFSGRQFSNSRSEMNVSTLELGDSALYLCASSRLKYLEGAYTEAFFGQGTRLTVV.

In this sample, this clone turned up once. This same CDR3 is encoded by further DNA sequences in the sample. This sequence joins TRBV5-4 and TRBJ2-3, with D perhaps TRBD1 (6 bases). Germline CDR1 and CDR2: SGHNT and YYREEE (reference sequence). The CDR3 spans 14 residues. V shed 3 bases and J shed 1 base, with 9 bases lying between them. The CDR3 sequence: CASSSRTGTDTQYF. The CDR3 DNA reads as TGTGCCAGCAGCTCCAGGACAGGCACAGATACGCAGTATTTT.

This chain uses TRBV6-5 with TRBJ2-2; D gene uncertain. CDR3 length: 11 residues. V gave up 10 bases and J gave up 5 bases, with 8 bases separating them. Germline assignment: CDR1 MNHEY and CDR2 SVGAGI. The CDR3 region is CATLRTGELFF. The CDR3 DNA reads as TGTGCCACTCTCCGAACCGGGGAGCTGTTTTTT.

This clone appeared a single time. The chain combines TRBV6-5 with TRBJ1-6; 7 bases map to TRBD1. The CDR3 spans 15 residues. The germline V gene has CDR1 MNHEY and CDR2 SVGAGI. V gave up 6 bases and J gave up 13 bases; unmatched junction bases: 15. The CDR3 coding sequence is TGTGCCAGCAGATCTGGGGTGGCAGGGGGACCGCCCCTCCACTTT. Translation gives CASRSGVAGGPPLHF.

The chain couples TRBV13 to TRBJ2-1, with D unresolved. Germline V CDR1 and CDR2: PRHDT, FYEKMQ (reference sequence). V was clipped by 9 bases and J by 6 bases, with 9 bases between them. The CDR3 sequence is 11 residues long. The CDR3 DNA is TGTGCCAGTCAGTATGCCAATGAGCAGTTCTTC. Its translation is CASQYANEQFF.

The rearrangement links TRBV4-2 to TRBJ2-3; D perhaps matches TRBD2 (6 bases). From germline, CDR1 is LGHNA and CDR2 YNFKEQ. The CDR3 has 14 amino acids. The V end was cut by 7 bases, the J end by 2 bases, with 13 bases between. Written as DNA, the CDR3 is TGTGCCAGCACCCGGACTATCGACACAGATACGCAGTATTTT. Translation: CASTRTIDTDTQYF.

The chain links TRBV15 to TRBJ2-1; 8 nucleotides align to TRBD1. J lost 8 bases, V lost 7 bases, and 10 bases had no gene match. Germline V gives CDR1 LNHNV, CDR2 YYDKDF (reference sequence). The CDR3 covers 14 residues. As DNA, the CDR3 is TGTGCCACCAAATTGACAGGGGAAATCTATGAGCAGTTCTTC. This sequence encodes CATKLTGEIYEQFF. The full variable domain, completed using reference TRBV15 and TRBJ2-1, is DAMVIQNPRYQVTQFGKPVTLSCSQTLNHNVMYWYQQKSSQAPKLLFHYYDKDFNNEADTPDNFQSRRPNTSFCFLDIRSPGLGDTAMYLCATKLTGEIYEQFFGPGTRLTVL.

The V gene is TRBV5-6, the J gene TRBJ2-5; no definite D call. CDR1 is SGHDT and CDR2 is YYEEEE in the germline V gene. V was trimmed by 4 bases and J by 5 bases, leaving 12 bases between them. The CDR3 spans 13 residues. The CDR3 DNA reads TGTGCCAGCAGCGGCGGTCTCGGGGAGACCCAGTACTTC. Its translation is CASSGGLGETQYF.

The sample holds one count of this clone. The chain carries TRBV19 and TRBJ2-1, with 9 bases matching TRBD2. The CDR3 runs 15 residues. The V gene end was trimmed by 10 bases and the J gene end by 4 bases; junction bases not matched to a gene: 11. Germline lookup yields CDR1 LNHDA and CDR2 SQIVND (reference sequence). CDR3 coding DNA: TGTGCCACATCTAGGGAACTAGCGGGTTACAATGAGCAGTTCTTC. Residues: CATSRELAGYNEQFF.

The genes are TRBV9 and TRBJ2-2; D may be TRBD2 (5 bases). Germline assignment: CDR1 SGDLS and CDR2 YYNGEE. Trimming removed 1 base at V and 0 bases at J, with 13 bases between. The CDR3 spans 17 residues. In nucleotides, the CDR3 is TGTGCCAGCAGCGTACGTCTCGTGGGAGCGAACACCGGGGAGCTGTTTTTT. The encoded protein is CASSVRLVGANTGELFF. The whole variable domain, filled in from reference TRBV9 and TRBJ2-2, reads DSGVTQTPKHLITATGQRVTLRCSPRSGDLSVYWYQQSLDQGLQFLIQYYNGEERAKGNILERFSAQQFPDLHSELNLSSLELGDSALYFCASSVRLVGANTGELFFGEGSRLTVL.

V is TRBV30 and J is TRBJ1-5; possible D gene TRBD1, 6 bases. The V end lost 2 bases, the J end lost 5 bases, and 13 bases lay between the germline ends. The germline V gene has CDR1 GTSNPN and CDR2 SVGIG (reference sequence). This CDR3 region has 14 residues. This CDR3 is CAWSQQGNDQPQHF. The CDR3 DNA sequence: TGTGCCTGGAGTCAACAGGGTAACGATCAGCCCCAGCATTTT.

This rearrangement joins TRBV18 to TRBJ2-6, with D uncertain. The CDR3 spans 14 residues. V was shortened by 2 bases and J by 2 bases, with 4 bases between the two germline ends. The germline V gene has CDR1 KGHSH and CDR2 LQKENI. The CDR3: CASSPLAGANVLTF. Written as DNA, the CDR3 is TGTGCCAGCTCACCATTGGCTGGGGCCAACGTCCTGACTTTC.

The chain carries TRBV7-2 and TRBJ2-7; 10 bases are shared with TRBD2. V lost 5 bases and J lost 1; bases outside the gene matches: 5. This CDR3 is built from 15 residues. The germline CDR1 and CDR2 sequences are SGHTA and FQGNSA. The CDR3: CASSRTAGGSYEQYF. CDR3 in DNA: TGTGCCAGCAGCAGAACAGCGGGGGGGTCCTACGAGCAGTACTTC.

This sequence joins TRBV18 and TRBJ2-7, with a weak D call TRBD1 (6 bases). Deletions cut 4 bases from V and 0 bases from J, with 13 bases between. CDR3 length: 15 amino acids. Germline V gene data show CDR1 as KGHSH and CDR2 as LQKENI. CDR3 nucleotide sequence: TGTGCCAGCTCACTCGGACAGATTTCCTCCTACGAGCAGTACTTC. Its protein product is CASSLGQISSYEQYF.

The chain joins TRBV21-1 to TRBJ1-5; the tabulated D call, TRBD1, remains unverified against the DNA. TRBV21-1 corresponds to a pseudogene. The CDR3 is 18 amino acids. Written as DNA, the CDR3 is TGTGCCAGCAGCAAAGCGGGAATGCGACAGGGGGAGTCGCAGCCCCAGCATTTT. Its protein is CASSKAGMRQGESQPQHF.

The V and J genes are TRBV28 and TRBJ1-2; possible D gene TRBD1, 5 bases. Germline V gene data show CDR1 as MDHEN and CDR2 as SYDVKM. Trimming took 5 bases from V and 4 from J, leaving 14 bases between them. CDR3 length: 14 amino acids. This chain's CDR3 is CASSMYRSIYGYTF. The CDR3 region has the DNA TGTGCCAGCAGTATGTACAGGTCGATCTATGGCTACACCTTC.

This CDR3 reads CASGGTGETQYF. As DNA, the CDR3 is TGTGCCAGCGGGGGGACAGGGGAGACCCAGTACTTC. J is TRBJ2-5 and V is TRBV2; 9 bases are a match to TRBD1. The CDR3 sequence is 12 residues long. Trimming at V came to 8 bases and at J to 5 bases, leaving 3 bases not matched to a gene. The germline V gene has CDR1 SNHLY and CDR2 FYNNEI.

On this clone: It may be a read error: a sequence one base away is much more abundant. Other DNA sequences in the same sample also yield this CDR3. The chain has TRBV5-1 and TRBJ2-7; the match to TRBD1 covers 9 bases. V was clipped by 4 bases and J by 5 bases; unmatched bases: 1. From germline, CDR1 is SGHRS and CDR2 YFSETQ. The CDR3 sequence is 12 residues long. The CDR3 here is CASSGQGNEQYF. The CDR3 coding sequence is TGCGCCAGCAGCGGACAGGGGAACGAGCAGTACTTC.

The chain links TRBV5-6 to TRBJ1-3; D might be TRBD1 (6 bases). Germline CDR1 reads SGHDT; CDR2 reads YYEEEE. V dropped 1 base and J dropped 3 bases, with 11 bases sitting between them. The CDR3 runs 15 residues. The CDR3 reads CASSLSGANGNTIYF. The CDR3 DNA reads as TGTGCCAGCAGCTTGTCGGGGGCAAATGGAAACACCATATATTTT.

The V and J genes are TRBV19 and TRBJ1-1, with 7 bases that match TRBD1. CDR1 is LNHDA and CDR2 is SQIVND in the germline V gene (reference sequence). The junction had 6 bases not matched to a gene; V was cut back by 5 bases and J by 6 bases. The CDR3 extends over 13 amino acids. Here the CDR3 reads CASSSRTGSEAFF. In nucleotides, the CDR3 is TGTGCCAGTAGTTCCAGGACAGGCTCTGAAGCTTTCTTT.

The V gene is TRBV5-5, the J gene TRBJ1-5; a possible D gene is TRBD1 (5 bases). V was trimmed by 4 bases and J by 2 bases, leaving 13 bases between them. Germline lookup yields CDR1 SGHKS and CDR2 YYEKEE (reference sequence). This CDR3 has 15 amino acids. The CDR3 sequence: CASSNTGTGNQPQHF. The CDR3 nucleotides read TGTGCCAGCAGCAACACCGGGACCGGCAATCAGCCCCAGCATTTT.